The 19 T cell receptor beta chains in this list originate from one sample, sequenced in a study of early T cells in non-severe SARS-CoV-2 infection. TCRdb used MiXCR to reprocess the 5' RACE reads, holding one entry per CDR3 protein. The sample has tens of thousands of distinct CDR3 sequences; roughly a tenth are singletons. The sequencing sample was made of whole blood. These receptors were collected from an adult who was a healthcare worker with PCR-confirmed SARS-CoV-2 infection or an uninfected control (not recorded which).

This clonotype showed up many times. V and J are TRBV6-5 and TRBJ2-7; 10 nucleotides agree with TRBD1. CDR1 is MNHEY, CDR2 SVGAGI, per germline. The CDR3 extends over 14 amino acids. The V and J ends lost 6 bases and 2 bases, in that order; junction bases with no gene match: 4. The CDR3 protein is CASSWTGGTYEQYF. The CDR3 DNA reads TGTGCCAGCAGCTGGACAGGGGGGACCTACGAGCAGTACTTC.

This clonotype was seen at least ten times. V and J are TRBV12-3 or TRBV12-4 and TRBJ2-3; 8 nucleotides line up with TRBD1. V trimming: 5 bases; J trimming: 0 bases; junction bases outside the gene matches: 1. This CDR3 has 14 amino acids. CDR3 protein: CASSRTGSTDTQYF. Here the CDR3 DNA reads TGTGCCAGCAGTCGGACAGGGAGCACAGATACGCAGTATTTT.

The chain couples TRBV10-3 to TRBJ1-1, with D uncertain. V lost 10 bases and J lost 0, with 9 bases in between. The CDR3 is 12 amino acids. Germline CDR1 and CDR2: ENHRY and SYGVKD. The CDR3 region is CATQDLNTEAFF. The CDR3 DNA follows: TGTGCCACCCAGGACCTGAACACTGAAGCTTTCTTT.

This clonotype has only a few counts. This chain links TRBV12-3 or TRBV12-4 with TRBJ1-1; a possible D gene is TRBD1 (5 bases). The CDR3 is made up of 14 amino acids. V shed 3 bases and J shed 5 bases, with 13 bases lying between them. CDR3 sequence: CASSFEGRGTEAFF. The CDR3, as DNA: TGTGCCAGCAGTTTTGAGGGGCGGGGGACTGAAGCTTTCTTT.

This chain uses TRBV24-1 with TRBJ2-1, with 8 bases fitting TRBD2. CDR1 and CDR2 (germline): KGHDR, SFDVKD. J gave up 2 bases and V 0 bases, and 2 bases lay outside the gene matches. This CDR3 has 16 amino acids. CDR3 DNA sequence: TGTGCCACCAGTGATTTGACTAGCGGAACCTACAATGAGCAGTTCTTC. Encoded protein: CATSDLTSGTYNEQFF.

This clonotype was detected only a few times. The chain combines TRBV29-1 with TRBJ1-5, with TRBD1 matching over 12 bases. V shed 6 bases and J 7 bases; nucleotides not matched to a gene: 1. The V gene's germline CDR1 is SQVTM and CDR2 ANQGSEA. CDR3 length: 12 amino acids. The CDR3 DNA is TGCAGCGTGGGGACAGGGGGCCAGCCCCAGCATTTT. It specifies CSVGTGGQPQHF.

This rearrangement joins TRBV5-1 to TRBJ2-7; 9 bases are a match to TRBD2. The V gene end was trimmed by 4 bases and the J gene end by 7 bases; junction bases not matched to a gene: 9. CDR3 length: 14 residues. CDR1 and CDR2 from the germline V gene are SGHRS and YFSETQ. This CDR3 is CASSPGPREGEQYF. Here the CDR3 DNA reads TGCGCCAGCAGCCCGGGACCGCGGGAGGGGGAGCAGTACTTC.

The chain combines TRBV27 with TRBJ2-7; 11 nucleotides match TRBD2. V lost 6 bases, J lost 3 bases, and 10 bases stayed unmatched. Looked up from germline, CDR1 is MNHEY and CDR2 is SMNVEV (reference sequence). CDR3 length: 16 amino acids. The CDR3 DNA follows: TGTGCCAGCAGCCTCGGAACTAGCGGGAGATACTACGAGCAGTACTTC. Amino acids: CASSLGTSGRYYEQYF.

This clonotype was detected only a few times. This CDR3 is CASSGGRDNEQFF. CDR3 sequence (DNA): TGTGCCAGCAGCGGCGGGAGGGACAATGAGCAGTTCTTC. The genes are TRBV7-7 and TRBJ2-1; 9 bases match TRBD2. Unmatched junction bases numbered 1, after V lost 5 bases and J lost 5 bases. This CDR3 comprises 13 residues. CDR1 and CDR2 from the germline V gene are SSHAT and FNYEAQ (reference sequence). Complete variable domain (other parts from reference TRBV7-7 and TRBJ2-1): GAGVSQSPRYKVTKRGQDVTLRCDPISSHATLYWYQQALGQGPEFLTYFNYEAQPDKSGLPSDRFSAERPEGSISTLTIQRTEQRDSAMYRCASSGGRDNEQFFGPGTRLTVL.

This clonotype was seen only a few times. V usage is TRBV5-1 and J usage is TRBJ1-2; 8 positions match TRBD1. Germline assignment: CDR1 SGHRS and CDR2 YFSETQ. J was trimmed by 3 bases and V by 5 bases; bases with no gene match: 6. This CDR3 has 14 amino acids. CDR3 nucleotides: TGCGCCAGCAGTCCAGGGGGCAATGACTATGGCTACACCTTC. Translating it yields CASSPGGNDYGYTF.

The chain uses TRBV5-1 and TRBJ2-4; D possibly matches TRBD1 or TRBD2 (5 bases each). Between the trimmed V and J ends, which lost 4 bases and 0 bases, there was a span of 11 bases. Germline V gene data show CDR1 as SGHRS and CDR2 as YFSETQ. The CDR3 has 15 amino acids. The CDR3 reads CASSLDGTAKNIQYF. DNA of the CDR3: TGCGCCAGCAGCCTGGACGGGACAGCCAAAAACATTCAGTACTTC.

In nucleotides, the CDR3 is TGTGCCAGCAGCTCCCCTGGCGGGAGCGTTTTGGATACGCAGTATTTT. It encodes CASSSPGGSVLDTQYF. The chain uses TRBV7-2 and TRBJ2-3; 7 bases are a match to TRBD2. V shed 4 bases and J 6 bases; nucleotides not matched to a gene: 13. CDR1 is SGHTA, CDR2 FQGNSA, per germline. The CDR3 covers 16 residues.

This clonotype came up a few times. The chain joins TRBV6-2 or TRBV6-3 to TRBJ2-2, with D possibly TRBD1 on 5 matching bases. The CDR3 covers 13 residues. In germline, CDR1 is MNHEY, CDR2 SVGEGT. Trimming took 4 bases from V and 3 from J, leaving 6 bases between them. Here the CDR3 reads CASSLTDTGELFF. The CDR3 nucleotides are TGTGCCAGCAGTTTGACAGACACCGGGGAGCTGTTTTTT.

The chain joins TRBV5-1 to TRBJ1-2; possible D gene TRBD1, 5 bases. The V and J ends lost 6 bases and 2 bases respectively, with 14 bases between them. CDR3 length equals 14 residues. Germline CDR1 is SGHRS and CDR2 is YFSETQ. The CDR3 loop is CASKARGGNYGYTF. The DNA of the CDR3 is TGCGCCAGCAAGGCCCGGGGGGGAAACTATGGCTACACCTTC.

The chain uses TRBV18 and TRBJ2-2; 7 bases fit TRBD2. V lost 6 bases to trimming and J lost 3 bases; unmatched junction nucleotides: 4. The CDR3 extends over 14 amino acids. Germline CDR1 is KGHSH and CDR2 is LQKENI. The CDR3 is CASSPTSDTGELFF. In DNA form, the CDR3 reads TGTGCCAGCTCCCCAACTAGCGACACCGGGGAGCTGTTTTTT.

V is TRBV12-3 or TRBV12-4 and J is TRBJ2-3, with D possibly called TRBD1 or TRBD2 (6 bases each). V was clipped by 7 bases and J by 6 bases, with 11 bases between them. The CDR3 sequence is 12 residues long. The CDR3: CASKRGRDTQYF. The CDR3 DNA sequence: TGTGCCAGCAAGAGGGGGAGGGATACGCAGTATTTT.

This clonotype was counted at least ten times. This sequence joins TRBV20-1 and TRBJ2-2, with D possibly called TRBD1 or TRBD2 (5 bases each). V was clipped by 6 bases and J by 1 base, with 9 bases between them. Germline V lookup: CDR1 DFQATT, CDR2 SNEGSKA (reference sequence). The CDR3 length is 13 residues. The CDR3 spells CSAGRVNTGELFF. CDR3 nucleotides: TGCAGTGCGGGACGGGTGAACACCGGGGAGCTGTTTTTT.

This clonotype showed up just once. CDR3 region: CASRSRDFSYEQYF. DNA of the CDR3: TGTGCCAGCAGATCCCGGGACTTCTCCTACGAGCAGTACTTC. The rearrangement joins TRBV28 to TRBJ2-7; weak D call: TRBD2 (6 bases). This CDR3 comprises 14 residues. Trimming took 6 bases from V and 0 from J, leaving 12 bases between them. Germline V gene lookup returns CDR1 MDHEN and CDR2 SYDVKM. Filled out from reference TRBV28 and TRBJ2-7, the complete variable domain reads DVKVTQSSRYLVKRTGEKVFLECVQDMDHENMFWYRQDPGLGLRLIYFSYDVKMKEKGDIPEGYSVSREKKERFSLILESASTNQTSMYLCASRSRDFSYEQYFGPGTRLTVT.

This clonotype was picked up a small number of times. The chain joins TRBV15 to TRBJ2-3; D tentatively fits TRBD1 or TRBD2 (5 bases each). The CDR3 sequence is 17 residues long. V shed 0 bases and J shed 4 bases, with 17 bases lying between them. Germline CDR1 and CDR2: LNHNV and YYDKDF (reference sequence). The CDR3, as DNA: TGTGCCACCAGCAGAGATTGGTATGGGGGTGACGCAGATACGCAGTATTTT. Encoded protein: CATSRDWYGGDADTQYF.